The sequence of this TCR beta chain was determined in a study of blood T cell repertoires in COVID-19. The method was immunoSEQ multiplex PCR; TCRdb's version includes in-frame clones alone and lacks a portion of them. The sample consists of 200,000 or so clones, approximately 83% of them appearing once. Germline CDR1 and CDR2: MNHNY and SVGAGI (reference sequence). V lost 5 bases and J lost 2; bases outside the gene matches: 8. The CDR3 sequence is 16 residues long. Sequencing input: peripheral blood. The genes are TRBV6-6 and TRBJ2-3; 9 bases are a match to TRBD1. The receptor comes from a human donor with active or convalescent COVID-19. The donor label of this sample is uncertain. CDR3 sequence (DNA): TGTGCCAGCAGTCCTACAGGGGGCATTCTCACAGATACGCAGTATTTT. This codes for CASSPTGGILTDTQYF.